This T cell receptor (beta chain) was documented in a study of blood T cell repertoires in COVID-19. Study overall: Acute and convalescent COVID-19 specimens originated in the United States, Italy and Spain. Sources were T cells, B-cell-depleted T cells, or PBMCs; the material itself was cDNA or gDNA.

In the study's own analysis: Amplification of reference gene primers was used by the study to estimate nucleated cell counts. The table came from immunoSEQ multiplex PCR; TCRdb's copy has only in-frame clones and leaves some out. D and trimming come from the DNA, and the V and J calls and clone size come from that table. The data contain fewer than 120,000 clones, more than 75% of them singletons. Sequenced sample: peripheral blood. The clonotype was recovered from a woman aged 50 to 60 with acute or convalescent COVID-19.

DNA of the CDR3: TGTGCCAGTAGTACAAAGGGACTAGCGGGAAGAGTAGCGGATGAGCAGTTCTTC. Translated, it gives CASSTKGLAGRVADEQFF. The rearrangement joins TRBV19 to TRBJ2-1, with 13 bases aligning to TRBD2. Germline V gives CDR1 LNHDA, CDR2 SQIVND (reference sequence). The V segment lost 4 bases and the J segment 8 bases; nucleotides outside the gene matches: 14. The CDR3 is 18 amino acids.